This T cell receptor beta chain derives from a study of neurological immune-mediated disorders. Overall study results and limits: Among expanded clones, no CDR3 amino acid sequences were shared across subjects, a pattern suggesting private repertoires in all groups.

This clonotype was picked up many times. Its antigen is as yet unknown. A single record per CDR3 protein comes from TCRdb applying MiXCR to the 5' RACE reads. The sample lists about 20,000 distinct CDR3 sequences, over 9.5% occurring once. The unsorted libraries had their origin in 2 million PBMCs stored at -80 C. The germline gives CDR1 LGHDT, CDR2 YNNKEL (reference sequence). The CDR3 loop spans 14 amino acids. Germline trimming cut 5 bases from V and 5 bases from J; bases unmatched to any gene: 4. The chain combines TRBV3-1 with TRBJ1-1, with TRBD1 matching over 11 bases. Sequencing was carried out using PBMCs. The receptor was derived from a woman in her fifties or sixties with HTLV-1-associated myelopathy (HAM/TSP). DNA of the CDR3: TGTGCCAGCAGCTCCCGGGACAGGGGGACTGAAGCTTTCTTT. Its protein product is CASSSRDRGTEAFF. Variable domain in full (rest from reference TRBV3-1 and TRBJ1-1): DTAVSQTPKYLVTQMGNDKSIKCEQNLGHDTMYWYKQDSKKFLKIMFSYNNKELIINETVPNRFSPKSPDKAHLNLHINSLELGDSAVYFCASSSRDRGTEAFFGQGTRLTVV.